This TCR beta chain is from a study of long-term antiretroviral therapy in people with HIV (dated by TCRdb to the early 2020s). Turning to the overall study: The earliest samples were collected roughly a decade before the 2015 WHO recommendation for immediate ART, at a time when ART was usually postponed until CD4 counts fell. A retrospective serial study tested whether ART initiation and durable HIV suppression were associated with changes in peripheral blood TRB repertoire composition and diversity. A total of 192 cryopreserved PBMC samples were contributed to the cohort by 30 adults with confirmed HIV infection, with samples collected serially over a mean of approximately six years (range 1-12). Among the 25 to 35 participants with HIV, ten to twelve were female. Test extractions of a monoclonal T-cell line alongside about 30 polyclonal samples showed no cross-contamination during QIAcube processing. Results the study describes overall, beyond this receptor: Inferences about post-ART repertoire changes are limited because no data were available on ART adherence, viral resistance or therapy changes. Expanded TRB clones identified before ART initiation dominated the repertoire across all time points, though the dominance fluctuated and decreased in many PLHIV after ART. Compared with controls, HIV repertoires had narrower CDR3 length ranges, and the network structure pointed to an antigen-experienced repertoire that shifted only slightly toward naive after ART. The samples were dated from the mid-2000s to the late 2010s, and the ART regimens that were used may be less effective than current ART regimens. ART initiation was associated with a significant increase in TRB diversity, but diversity stayed significantly below transplant donor controls even after long-term ART. Because cell numbers in pre-ART samples were limited, unsorted PBMC were profiled instead of sorted CD4+ and CD8+ T cells. Since PBMC availability was limited, sequencing covered only the TCR beta chain, with no alpha chain pairing.

Details on this clone: Its antigen remains undetermined. Base qualities are not recorded, but no much larger clone differs from it by a single base.

The CDR3 measures 16 amino acids from cysteine to phenylalanine. Just the 48-base CDR3 DNA is kept, in frame starting at base 1. CDR1 and CDR2 (LNHNV, YYDKDF) derive from the germline V gene (reference sequence). Ends trimmed: V by 0 bases, J by 3 bases; bases unmatched to a gene: 7. Participants were included only if at least one PBMC sample before ART initiation and at least two post-ART samples were available. Every participant with HIV received treatment in the United States of America. Before DNA extraction, cryopreserved samples containing about 1-10 million PBMC were thawed and washed. At the time of the earliest PBMC sample, participants with HIV were aged between roughly 20 and 54 years. PBMC samples from each participant spanned 1-4 timepoints before ART initiation and 2-8 timepoints after ART initiation, with a median of 7 samples. Serial HIV viral load, CD4+ T-cell count, ART history and demographic data were obtained for every participant. Genomic DNA was extracted from unsorted PBMC with a Qiagen kit on a QIAcube, processed in batches of 12 samples.

The immunoSEQ hsTCRB v3.0 assay was used at survey level resolution to sequence the TRB variable region. The targeted TRB sequencing depth was 40,000-50,000 T-cell genomes per sample. TRB libraries were pooled and sequenced on an Illumina MiSeq using a v3 150-cycle kit. The original pipeline was this. Repertoire analysis was run in R within a reproducible Nextflow workflow that covered QC, data transformation and analysis. LymphoSeq2, an R package for AIRR-Seq data exploration, was used to implement custom analyses. A few samples that produced fewer than 5000 total TRB sequences were removed, so 150 to 200 HIV repertoires were analyzed. Among the 180 to 200 retained HIV repertoires, some 60 were collected before ART initiation and around 130 after ART initiation. Each repertoire was downsampled to 5000 TRB nucleotide sequences, and summary statistics were averaged across 100 downsampling iterations. Only TRB sequences with CDR3 regions of at least seven amino acids were retained for analysis. Diversity was measured with a Shannon entropy-derived clonality score and the Gini coefficient. In the repertoire networks, any two of the top 5000 CDR3 amino acid sequences were linked whenever the two sequences differed by an edit distance of one. Antigen specificity groups and MHC restriction were predicted for TRB CDR3 amino acid sequences with GLIPH2. Known CMV, EBV, HIV or tissue antigen associations were flagged by matching CDR3 amino acid sequences against VDJdb and McPAS-TCR. Pre-ART, post-ART and control groups were compared with Wilcoxon signed-rank tests and Holm-Bonferroni correction. Imported from immuneACCESS, the table was reduced by TCRdb to in-frame sequences with V and J called. These copies leave out some clones; in studies compared against another copy, an unresolved V gene accounts for under half, and the cause of the remainder is not known. That table furnishes V, J and clone size, whereas the DNA furnished D and trimming. In all, the sample holds about 25,000 clones, and roughly 89% of those were seen once. The top ten hold 8% to 9.5% of the sample.

This TCR came from a man aged 50-59 years with HIV. The chain links TRBV15 with TRBJ1-2, and TRBD1 aligns with 7 junction nucleotides. Material: unsorted PBMCs, obtained 1.8 years before starting antiretroviral therapy. This receptor carries the CDR3 CATSRDLIGGDYGYTF. The sequenced DNA is TGTGCCACCAGCAGAGATTTGATAGGGGGCGACTATGGCTACACCTTC.